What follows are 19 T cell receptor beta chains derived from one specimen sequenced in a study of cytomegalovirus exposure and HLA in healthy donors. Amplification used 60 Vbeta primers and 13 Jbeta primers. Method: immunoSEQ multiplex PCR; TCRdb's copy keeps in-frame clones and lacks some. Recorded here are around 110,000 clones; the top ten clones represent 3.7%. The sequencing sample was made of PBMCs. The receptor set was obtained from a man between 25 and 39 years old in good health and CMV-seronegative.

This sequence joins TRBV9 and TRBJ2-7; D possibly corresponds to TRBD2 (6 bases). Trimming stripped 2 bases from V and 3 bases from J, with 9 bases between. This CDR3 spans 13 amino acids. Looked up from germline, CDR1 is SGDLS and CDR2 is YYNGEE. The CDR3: CASSVQEGYEQYF. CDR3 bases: TGTGCCAGCAGCGTCCAGGAGGGCTACGAGCAGTACTTC.

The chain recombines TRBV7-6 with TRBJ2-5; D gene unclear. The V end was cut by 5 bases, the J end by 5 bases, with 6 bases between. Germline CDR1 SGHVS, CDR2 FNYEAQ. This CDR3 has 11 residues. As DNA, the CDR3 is TGTGCCAGCAGCCCCTCGGAGACCCAGTACTTC. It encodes CASSPSETQYF.

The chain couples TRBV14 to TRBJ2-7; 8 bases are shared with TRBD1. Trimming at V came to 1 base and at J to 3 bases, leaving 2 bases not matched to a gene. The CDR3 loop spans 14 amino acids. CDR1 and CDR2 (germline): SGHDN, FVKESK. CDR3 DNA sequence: TGTGCCAGCAGCCAAGCTACAGGGGGCTACGAGCAGTACTTC. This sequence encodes CASSQATGGYEQYF. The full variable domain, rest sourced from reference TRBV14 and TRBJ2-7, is EAGVTQFPSHSVIEKGQTVTLRCDPISGHDNLYWYRRVMGKEIKFLLHFVKESKQDESGMPNNRFLAERTGGTYSTLKVQPAELEDSGVYFCASSQATGGYEQYFGPGTRLTVT.

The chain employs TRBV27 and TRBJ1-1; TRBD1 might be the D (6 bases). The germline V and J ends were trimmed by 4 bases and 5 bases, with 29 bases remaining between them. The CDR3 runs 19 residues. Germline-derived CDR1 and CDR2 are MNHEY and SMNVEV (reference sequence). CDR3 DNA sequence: TGTGCCAGCAGTTCCGCGGCCTCATTCAAACAGGGAGCAGCAACTGAAGCTTTCTTT. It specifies CASSSAASFKQGAATEAFF.

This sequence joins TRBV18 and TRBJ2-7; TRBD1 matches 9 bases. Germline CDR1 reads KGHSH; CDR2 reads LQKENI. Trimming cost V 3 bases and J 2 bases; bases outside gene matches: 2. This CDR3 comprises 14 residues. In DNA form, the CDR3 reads TGTGCCAGCTCACCGGGGACAGGGCCCTACGAGCAGTACTTC. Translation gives CASSPGTGPYEQYF.

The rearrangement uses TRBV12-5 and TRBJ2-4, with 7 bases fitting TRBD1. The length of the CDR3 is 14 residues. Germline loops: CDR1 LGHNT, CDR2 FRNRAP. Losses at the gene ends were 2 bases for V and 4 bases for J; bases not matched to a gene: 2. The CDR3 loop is CASGLTGAKNIQYF. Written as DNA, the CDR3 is TGTGCTAGTGGTTTGACAGGGGCAAAAAACATTCAGTACTTC. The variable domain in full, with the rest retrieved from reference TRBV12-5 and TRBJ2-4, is DARVTQTPRHKVTEMGQEVTMRCQPILGHNTVFWYRQTMMQGLELLAYFRNRAPLDDSGMPKDRFSAEMPDATLATLKIQPSEPRDSAVYFCASGLTGAKNIQYFGAGTRLSVL.

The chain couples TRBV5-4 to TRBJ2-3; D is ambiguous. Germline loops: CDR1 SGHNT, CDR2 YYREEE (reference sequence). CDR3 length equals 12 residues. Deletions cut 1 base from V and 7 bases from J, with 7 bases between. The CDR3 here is CASSLSGNTQYF. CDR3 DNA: TGTGCCAGCAGCTTGTCAGGCAATACGCAGTATTTT.

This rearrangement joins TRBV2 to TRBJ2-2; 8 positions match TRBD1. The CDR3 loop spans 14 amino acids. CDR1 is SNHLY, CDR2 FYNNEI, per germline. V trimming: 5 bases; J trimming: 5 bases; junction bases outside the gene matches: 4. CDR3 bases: TGTGCCAGCAGTCCTCGGACAGGGACCGGGGAGCTGTTTTTT. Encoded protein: CASSPRTGTGELFF.

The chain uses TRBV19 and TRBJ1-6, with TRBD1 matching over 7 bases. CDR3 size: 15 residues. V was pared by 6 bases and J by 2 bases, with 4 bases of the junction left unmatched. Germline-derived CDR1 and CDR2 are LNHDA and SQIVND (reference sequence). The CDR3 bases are TGTGCCAGTAGGAGAGGGGGCGCCTATAATTCACCCCTCCACTTT. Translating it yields CASRRGGAYNSPLHF. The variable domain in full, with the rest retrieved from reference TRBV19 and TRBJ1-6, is DGGITQSPKYLFRKEGQNVTLSCEQNLNHDAMYWYRQDPGQGLRLIYYSQIVNDFQKGDIAEGYSVSREKKESFPLTVTSAQKNPTAFYLCASRRGGAYNSPLHFGNGTRLTVT.

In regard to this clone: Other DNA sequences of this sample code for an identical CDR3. The CDR3: CASSLDRGNSPLHF. CDR3 sequence (DNA): TGTGCCAGCAGTTTGGACAGGGGTAATTCACCCCTCCACTTT. The V call is TRBV27, the J call TRBJ1-6, with 9 bases fitting TRBD1. CDR3 length: 14 residues. CDR1 MNHEY and CDR2 SMNVEV come from the germline V gene (reference sequence). V lost 3 bases and J lost 6; bases outside the gene matches: 0.

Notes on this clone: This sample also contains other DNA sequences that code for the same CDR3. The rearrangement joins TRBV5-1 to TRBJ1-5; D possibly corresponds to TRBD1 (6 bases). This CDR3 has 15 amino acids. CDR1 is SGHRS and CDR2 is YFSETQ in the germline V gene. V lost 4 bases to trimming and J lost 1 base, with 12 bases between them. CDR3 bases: TGCGCCAGCAGCCTCGGCCAGGGGAGCAATCAGCCCCAGCATTTT. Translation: CASSLGQGSNQPQHF.

The chain's CDR3 is CASSVHWTGANTEAFF. The CDR3 bases are TGTGCCAGTAGTGTGCATTGGACAGGGGCAAATACTGAAGCTTTCTTT. The rearrangement uses TRBV19 and TRBJ1-1, with 9 nucleotides matching TRBD1. CDR3 length: 16 residues. The V and J ends lost 5 bases and 5 bases, in that order; junction bases with no gene match: 12. From germline, CDR1 is LNHDA and CDR2 SQIVND (reference sequence).

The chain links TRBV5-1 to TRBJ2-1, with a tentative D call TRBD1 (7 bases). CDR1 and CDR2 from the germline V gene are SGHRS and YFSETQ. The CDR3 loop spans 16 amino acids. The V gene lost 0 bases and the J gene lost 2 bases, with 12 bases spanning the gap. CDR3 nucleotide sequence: TGCGCCAGCAGCTTGGGCAGGGGGGAACCCTACAATGAGCAGTTCTTC. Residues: CASSLGRGEPYNEQFF.

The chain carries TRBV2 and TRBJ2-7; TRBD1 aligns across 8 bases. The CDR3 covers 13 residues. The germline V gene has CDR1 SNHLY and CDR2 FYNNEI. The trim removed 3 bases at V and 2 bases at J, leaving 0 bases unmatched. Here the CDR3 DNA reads TGTGCCAGCAGTGAGACAGGGGCCTACGAGCAGTACTTC. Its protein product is CASSETGAYEQYF.

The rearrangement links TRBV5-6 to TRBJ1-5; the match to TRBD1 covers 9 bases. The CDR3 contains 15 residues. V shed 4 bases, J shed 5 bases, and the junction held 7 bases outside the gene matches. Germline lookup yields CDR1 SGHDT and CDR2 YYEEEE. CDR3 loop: CASSPGTGWHQPQHF. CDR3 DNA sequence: TGTGCCAGCAGCCCCGGGACAGGGTGGCATCAGCCCCAGCATTTT.

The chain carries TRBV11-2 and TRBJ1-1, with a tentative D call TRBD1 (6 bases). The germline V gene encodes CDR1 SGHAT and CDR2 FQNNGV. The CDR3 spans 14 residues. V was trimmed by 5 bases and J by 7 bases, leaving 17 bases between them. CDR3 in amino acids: CASSPDSGRVEAFF. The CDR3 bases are TGTGCCAGCAGCCCGGACAGTGGGCGGGTTGAAGCTTTCTTT.

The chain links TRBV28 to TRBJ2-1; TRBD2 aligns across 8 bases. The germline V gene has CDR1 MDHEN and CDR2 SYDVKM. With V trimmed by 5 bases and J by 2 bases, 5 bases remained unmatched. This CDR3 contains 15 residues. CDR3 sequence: CASSLQRGTYNEQFF. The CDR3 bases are TGTGCCAGCAGTCTCCAGCGGGGGACCTACAATGAGCAGTTCTTC. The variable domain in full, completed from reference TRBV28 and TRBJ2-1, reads DVKVTQSSRYLVKRTGEKVFLECVQDMDHENMFWYRQDPGLGLRLIYFSYDVKMKEKGDIPEGYSVSREKKERFSLILESASTNQTSMYLCASSLQRGTYNEQFFGPGTRLTVL.

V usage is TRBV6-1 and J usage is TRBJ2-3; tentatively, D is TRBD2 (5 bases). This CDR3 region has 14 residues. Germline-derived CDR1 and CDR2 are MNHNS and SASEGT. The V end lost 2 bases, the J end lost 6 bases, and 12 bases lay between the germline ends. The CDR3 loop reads CASSERPRGDTQYF. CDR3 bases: TGTGCCAGCAGTGAAAGACCTCGAGGGGATACGCAGTATTTT.

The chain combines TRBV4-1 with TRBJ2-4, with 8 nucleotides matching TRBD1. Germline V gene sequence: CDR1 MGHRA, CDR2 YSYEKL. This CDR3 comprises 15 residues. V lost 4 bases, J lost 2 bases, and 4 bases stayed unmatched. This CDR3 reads CASSLYRGTKNIQYF. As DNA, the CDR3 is TGCGCCAGCAGCCTATACAGGGGGACCAAAAACATTCAGTACTTC.